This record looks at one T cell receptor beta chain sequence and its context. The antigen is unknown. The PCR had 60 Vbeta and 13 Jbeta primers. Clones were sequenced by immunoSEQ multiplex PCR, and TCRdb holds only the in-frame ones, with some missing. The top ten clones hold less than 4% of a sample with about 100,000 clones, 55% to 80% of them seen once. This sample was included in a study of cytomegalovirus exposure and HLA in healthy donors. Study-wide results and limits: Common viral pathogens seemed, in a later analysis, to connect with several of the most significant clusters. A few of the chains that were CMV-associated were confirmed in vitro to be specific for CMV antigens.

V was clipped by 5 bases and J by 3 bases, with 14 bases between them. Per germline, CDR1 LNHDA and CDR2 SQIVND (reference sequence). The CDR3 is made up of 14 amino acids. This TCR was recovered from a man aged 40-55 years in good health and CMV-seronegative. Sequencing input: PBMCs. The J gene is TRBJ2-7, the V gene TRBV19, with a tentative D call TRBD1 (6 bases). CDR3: CASSFRDMGYEQYF. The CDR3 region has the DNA TGTGCCAGTAGTTTCCGGGACATGGGCTACGAGCAGTACTTC.